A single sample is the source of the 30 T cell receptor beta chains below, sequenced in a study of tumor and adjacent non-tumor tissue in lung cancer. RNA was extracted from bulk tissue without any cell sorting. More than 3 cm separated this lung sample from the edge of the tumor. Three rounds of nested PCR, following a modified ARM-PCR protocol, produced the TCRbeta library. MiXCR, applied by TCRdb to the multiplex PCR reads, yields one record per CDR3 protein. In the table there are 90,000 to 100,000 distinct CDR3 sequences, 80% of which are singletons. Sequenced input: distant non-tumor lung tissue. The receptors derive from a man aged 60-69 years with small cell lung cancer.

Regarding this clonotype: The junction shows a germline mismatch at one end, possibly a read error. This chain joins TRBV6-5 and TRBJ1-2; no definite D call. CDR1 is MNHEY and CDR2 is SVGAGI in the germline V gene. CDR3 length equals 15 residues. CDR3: CASSLGPIRDYSYTF. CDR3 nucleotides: TGTGCCAGCAGTTTGGGCCCTATCAGAGACTATAGCTACACCTTC.

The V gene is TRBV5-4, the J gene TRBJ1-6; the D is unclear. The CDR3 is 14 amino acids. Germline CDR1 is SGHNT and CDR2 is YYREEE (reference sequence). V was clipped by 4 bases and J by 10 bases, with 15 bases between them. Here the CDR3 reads CASSMDLEGSPLHF. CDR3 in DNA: TGTGCCAGCAGCATGGACCTTGAGGGCTCACCCCTCCACTTT.

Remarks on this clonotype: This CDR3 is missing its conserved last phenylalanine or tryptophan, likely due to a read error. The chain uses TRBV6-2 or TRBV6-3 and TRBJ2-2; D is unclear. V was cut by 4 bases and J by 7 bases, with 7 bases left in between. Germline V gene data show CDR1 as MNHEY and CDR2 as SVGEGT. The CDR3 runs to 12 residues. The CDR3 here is CASSSLDGELFL. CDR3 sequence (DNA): TGTGCCAGCAGTTCACTGGACGGGGAGCTGTTTCTT.

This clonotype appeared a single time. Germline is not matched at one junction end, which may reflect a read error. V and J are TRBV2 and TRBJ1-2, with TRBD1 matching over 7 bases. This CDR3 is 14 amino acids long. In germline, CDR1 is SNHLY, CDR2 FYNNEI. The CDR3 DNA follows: TGTGTCAGCAGTTCTGCCCAGGGGGTGGCTGGCTACGCCTTC. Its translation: CVSSSAQGVAGYAF.

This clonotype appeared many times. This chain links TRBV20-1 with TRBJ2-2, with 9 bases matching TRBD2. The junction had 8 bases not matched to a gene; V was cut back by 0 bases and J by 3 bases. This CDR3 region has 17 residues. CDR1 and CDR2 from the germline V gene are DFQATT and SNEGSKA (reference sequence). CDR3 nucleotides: TGCAGTGCTAGAGATTTAGCGGGAGTCACAGACACCGGGGAGCTGTTTTTT. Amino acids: CSARDLAGVTDTGELFF.

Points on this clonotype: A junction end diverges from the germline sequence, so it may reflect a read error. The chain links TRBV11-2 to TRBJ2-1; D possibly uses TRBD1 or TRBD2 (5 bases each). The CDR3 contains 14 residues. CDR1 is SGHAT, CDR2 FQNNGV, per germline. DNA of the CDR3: TGCGCCAGCCAGAAGCGGCAGGGTGACAGTGAGGAGTTCTTC. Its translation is CASQKRQGDSEEFF. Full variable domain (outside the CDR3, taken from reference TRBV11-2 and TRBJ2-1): EAGVAQSPRYKIIEKRQSVAFWCNPISGHATLYWYQQILGQGPKLLIQFQNNGVVDDSQLPKDRFSAERLKGVDSTLKIQPAKLEDSAVYLCASQKRQGDSEEFFGPGTRLTVL.

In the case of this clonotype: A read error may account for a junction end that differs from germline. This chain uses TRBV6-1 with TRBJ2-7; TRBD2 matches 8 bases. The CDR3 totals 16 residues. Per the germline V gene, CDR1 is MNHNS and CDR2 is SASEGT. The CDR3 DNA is TGTGCCAGCAGTGCCCGGGAGGGACTGGATTCCTATGAGCAGTACTTC. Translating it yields CASSAREGLDSYEQYF.

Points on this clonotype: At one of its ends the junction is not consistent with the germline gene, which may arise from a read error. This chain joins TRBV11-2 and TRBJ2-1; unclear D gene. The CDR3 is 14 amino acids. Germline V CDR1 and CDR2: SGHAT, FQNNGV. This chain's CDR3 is CAGSLEAGLVEQFF. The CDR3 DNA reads TGTGCCGGCAGCTTAGAGGCAGGCTTGGTTGAGCAATTCTTC.

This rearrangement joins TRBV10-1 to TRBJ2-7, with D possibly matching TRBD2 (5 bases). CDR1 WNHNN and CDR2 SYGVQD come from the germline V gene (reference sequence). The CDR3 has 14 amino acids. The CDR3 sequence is CANSGRGSPNEQYV. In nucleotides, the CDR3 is TGCGCCAACAGTGGACGAGGGAGCCCTAACGAGCAGTACGTC.

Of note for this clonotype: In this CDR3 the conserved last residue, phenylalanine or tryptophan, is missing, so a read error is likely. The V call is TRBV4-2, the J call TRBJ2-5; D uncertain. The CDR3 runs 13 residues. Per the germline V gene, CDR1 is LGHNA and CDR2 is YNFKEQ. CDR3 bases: TGTGCCATCAGCCAAGAAGCAGATGAGACCCAGTACCTC. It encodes CAISQEADETQYL.

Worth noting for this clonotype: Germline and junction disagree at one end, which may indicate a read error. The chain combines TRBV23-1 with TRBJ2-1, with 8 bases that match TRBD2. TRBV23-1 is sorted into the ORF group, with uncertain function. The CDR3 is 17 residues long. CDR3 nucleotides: TGCGCTAGCAGTCAGTACCGGGGACTAGTCACCTACAATGAGCAGTTCTTC. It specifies CASSQYRGLVTYNEQFF.

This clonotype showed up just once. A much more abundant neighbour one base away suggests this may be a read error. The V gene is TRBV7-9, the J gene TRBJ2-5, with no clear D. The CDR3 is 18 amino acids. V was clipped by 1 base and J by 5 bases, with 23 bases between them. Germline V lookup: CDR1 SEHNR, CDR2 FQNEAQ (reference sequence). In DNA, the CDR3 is TGTGCCAGCAGCTTAGAATTGCCGCAGATAGGCTTGTTGGAGACCCAGTACTTC. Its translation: CASSLELPQIGLLETQYF.

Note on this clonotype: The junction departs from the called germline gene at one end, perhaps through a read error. The chain's CDR3 is CANSQETSTGGQFF. CDR3 in DNA: TGCGCCAACAGCCAAGAAACGAGTACCGGTGGACAGTTCTTC. This chain uses TRBV4-1 with TRBJ2-1; D uncertain. The CDR3 runs 14 residues. The germline gives CDR1 MGHRA, CDR2 YSYEKL.

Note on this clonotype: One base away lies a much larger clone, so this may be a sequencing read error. This CDR3 reads CASSLMDEQFF. DNA for the CDR3: TGTGCCAGCAGTTTGATGGATGAGCAGTTCTTC. The chain carries TRBV28 and TRBJ2-1; D not certain. There are 11 residues in the CDR3. Germline CDR1 reads MDHEN; CDR2 reads SYDVKM. Trimming shortened V by 3 bases and J by 8 bases, and 5 bases separated the two germline ends.

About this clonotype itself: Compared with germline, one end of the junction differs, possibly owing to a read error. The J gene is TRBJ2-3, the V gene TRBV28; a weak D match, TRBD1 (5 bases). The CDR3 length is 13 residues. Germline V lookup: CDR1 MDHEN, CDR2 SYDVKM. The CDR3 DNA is TGTGCCAGCAGCTTCCCAGGGATGGATACGCAGTGTTTT. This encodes CASSFPGMDTQCF.

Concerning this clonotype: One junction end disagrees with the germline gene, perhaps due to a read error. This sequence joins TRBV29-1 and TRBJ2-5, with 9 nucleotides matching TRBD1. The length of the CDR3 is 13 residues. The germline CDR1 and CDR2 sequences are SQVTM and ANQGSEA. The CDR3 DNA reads TGCAGCGATGAAGCGGGACAGGGAGGGACCCAGTACTTC. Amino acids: CSDEAGQGGTQYF.

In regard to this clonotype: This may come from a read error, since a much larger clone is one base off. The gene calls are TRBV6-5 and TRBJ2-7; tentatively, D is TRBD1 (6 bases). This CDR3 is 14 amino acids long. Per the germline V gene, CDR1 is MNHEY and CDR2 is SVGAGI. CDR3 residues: CASSSEDSSNEQYF. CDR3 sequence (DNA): TGTGCCAGCAGTTCGGAGGACAGCTCCAACGAGCAGTACTTC.

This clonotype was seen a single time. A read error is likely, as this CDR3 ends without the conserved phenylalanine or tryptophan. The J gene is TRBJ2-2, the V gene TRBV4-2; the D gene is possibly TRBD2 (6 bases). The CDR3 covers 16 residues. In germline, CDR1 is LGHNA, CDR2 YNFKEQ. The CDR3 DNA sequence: TGTGCCAGCAGCCATGAGAGAGGAGTCGCTGCCGGGGGGCTGTTTTTA. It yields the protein CASSHERGVAAGGLFL.

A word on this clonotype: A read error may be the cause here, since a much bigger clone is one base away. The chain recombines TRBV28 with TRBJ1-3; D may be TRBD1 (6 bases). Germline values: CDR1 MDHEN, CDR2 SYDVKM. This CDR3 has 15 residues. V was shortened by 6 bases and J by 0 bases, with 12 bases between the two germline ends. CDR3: CASRMGHHSGNTIYF. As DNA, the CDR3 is TGTGCCAGCAGGATGGGACATCACTCTGGAAACACCATATATTTT.

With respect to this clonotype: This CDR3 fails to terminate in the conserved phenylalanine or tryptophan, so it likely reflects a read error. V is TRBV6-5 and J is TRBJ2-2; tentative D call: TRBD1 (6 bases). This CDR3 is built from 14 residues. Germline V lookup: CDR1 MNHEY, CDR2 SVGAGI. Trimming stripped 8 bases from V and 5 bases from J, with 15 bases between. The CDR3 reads CASLRGRGTGELFL. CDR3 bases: TGTGCCAGCCTGAGGGGGAGAGGAACCGGGGAGCTGTTTTTA.

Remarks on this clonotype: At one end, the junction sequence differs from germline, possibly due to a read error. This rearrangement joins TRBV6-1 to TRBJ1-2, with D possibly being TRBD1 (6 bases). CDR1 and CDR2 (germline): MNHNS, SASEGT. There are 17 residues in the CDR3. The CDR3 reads CTSSRYTLTGALYGYTF. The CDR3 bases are TGTACCAGCAGTAGGTACACCTTGACAGGAGCACTCTATGGCTACACCTTC.

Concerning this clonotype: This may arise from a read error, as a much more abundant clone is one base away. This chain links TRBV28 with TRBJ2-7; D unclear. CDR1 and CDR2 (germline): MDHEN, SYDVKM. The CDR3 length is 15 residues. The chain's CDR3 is CTSSLTTTYSYEQYF. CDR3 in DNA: TGTACCAGCAGTTTAACAACGACGTACTCCTACGAGCAGTACTTC.

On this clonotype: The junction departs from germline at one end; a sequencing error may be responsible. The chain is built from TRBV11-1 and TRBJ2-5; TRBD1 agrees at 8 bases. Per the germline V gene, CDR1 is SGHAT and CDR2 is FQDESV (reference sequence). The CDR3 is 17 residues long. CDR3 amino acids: CVSSLYALRTGRETQYF. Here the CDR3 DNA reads TGTGTCAGCAGCTTATACGCCCTCAGGACAGGGCGAGAGACCCAGTACTTC.

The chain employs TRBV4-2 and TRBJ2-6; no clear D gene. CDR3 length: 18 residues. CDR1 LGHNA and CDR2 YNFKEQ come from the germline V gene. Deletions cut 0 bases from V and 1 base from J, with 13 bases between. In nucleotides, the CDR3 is TGTGCCAGCAGCCAAGATAGGCACGGATATTCTGGGGCCAACGTCCTGACTTTC. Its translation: CASSQDRHGYSGANVLTF.

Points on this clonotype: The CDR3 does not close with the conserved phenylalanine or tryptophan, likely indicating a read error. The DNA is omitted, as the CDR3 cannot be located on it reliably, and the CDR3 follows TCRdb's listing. The CDR3: CANCETGQGELFS. V is TRBV10-2 and J is TRBJ2-1; the DNA was not used to check the table's D call, TRBD1. The CDR3 comprises 13 residues, both ends counted. Germline CDR1 reads WSHSY; CDR2 reads SAAADI.

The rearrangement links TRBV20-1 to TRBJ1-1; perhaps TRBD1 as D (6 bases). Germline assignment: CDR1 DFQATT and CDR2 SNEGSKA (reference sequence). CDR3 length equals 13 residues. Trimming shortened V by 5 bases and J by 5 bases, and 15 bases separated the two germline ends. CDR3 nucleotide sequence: TGCAGTGCTTCGGGGGGGGCGAGGACTGAAGCTTTCTTT. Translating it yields CSASGGARTEAFF.

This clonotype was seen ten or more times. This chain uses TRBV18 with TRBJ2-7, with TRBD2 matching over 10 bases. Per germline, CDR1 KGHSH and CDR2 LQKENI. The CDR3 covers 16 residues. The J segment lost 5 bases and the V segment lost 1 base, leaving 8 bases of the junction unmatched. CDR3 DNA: TGTGCCAGCTCACCACTACTAGCGGGAAACGTCCACGAGCAGTACGTC. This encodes CASSPLLAGNVHEQYV.

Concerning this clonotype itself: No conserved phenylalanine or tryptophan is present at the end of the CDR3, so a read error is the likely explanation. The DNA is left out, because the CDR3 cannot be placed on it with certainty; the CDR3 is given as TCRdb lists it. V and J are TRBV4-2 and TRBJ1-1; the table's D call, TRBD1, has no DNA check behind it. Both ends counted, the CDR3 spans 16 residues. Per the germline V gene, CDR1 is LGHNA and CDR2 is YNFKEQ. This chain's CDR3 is CASSPDYGAGSTEVFV.

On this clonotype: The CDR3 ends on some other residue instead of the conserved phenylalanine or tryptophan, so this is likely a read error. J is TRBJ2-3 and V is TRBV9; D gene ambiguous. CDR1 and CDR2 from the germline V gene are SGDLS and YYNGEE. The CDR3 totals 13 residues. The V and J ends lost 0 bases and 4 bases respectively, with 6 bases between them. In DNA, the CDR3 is TGTGCCAGCAGCGTAGGGAACGCAGATACGCAGTATTGT. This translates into CASSVGNADTQYC.

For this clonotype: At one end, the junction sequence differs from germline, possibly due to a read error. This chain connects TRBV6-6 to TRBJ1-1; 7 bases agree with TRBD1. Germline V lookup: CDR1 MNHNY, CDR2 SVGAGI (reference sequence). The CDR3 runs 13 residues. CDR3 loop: CVSSDRQGTEAFF. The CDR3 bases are TGTGTCAGCAGCGATCGACAGGGCACTGAAGCGTTCTTT.